The 8 T cell receptor beta chains below all came from one sample that was sequenced in a study of blood T cell repertoires in COVID-19. Method: immunoSEQ multiplex PCR; TCRdb's copy keeps in-frame clones and lacks some. This table has approximately 140,000 clones, about four fifths appearing once. Sequencing was performed on peripheral blood. Every receptor here comes from a man in his 70s with acute or convalescent COVID-19.

The chain has TRBV3-1 (or the pseudogene TRBV3-2) and TRBJ2-2; maybe TRBD1 (6 bases). Germline V CDR1 and CDR2: LGHDT, YNNKEL (reference sequence). Trimming shortened V by 8 bases and J by 4 bases, and 11 bases separated the two germline ends. CDR3 length equals 13 residues. CDR3 in DNA: TGTGCCAGCCGAACAGGGCCCACCGGGGAGCTGTTTTTT. It translates to CASRTGPTGELFF.

The V gene is TRBV28, the J gene TRBJ1-4; perhaps TRBD1 as D (5 bases). This CDR3 is 14 amino acids long. Trimming removed 7 bases from V and 8 bases from J, with 17 bases in between. Germline CDR1 reads MDHEN; CDR2 reads SYDVKM. This CDR3 reads CASTSPAQGEKLFF. CDR3 bases: TGTGCCAGCACCTCCCCGGCCCAGGGCGAAAAACTGTTTTTT. Variable domain in full (rest from reference TRBV28 and TRBJ1-4): DVKVTQSSRYLVKRTGEKVFLECVQDMDHENMFWYRQDPGLGLRLIYFSYDVKMKEKGDIPEGYSVSREKKERFSLILESASTNQTSMYLCASTSPAQGEKLFFGSGTQLSVL.

This chain uses TRBV24-1 with TRBJ1-2, with 10 bases lining up with TRBD1. V was pared by 1 base and J by 4 bases, with 5 bases of the junction left unmatched. The germline CDR1 and CDR2 sequences are KGHDR and SFDVKD. The CDR3 covers 16 residues. CDR3 DNA: TGTGCCACCAGTGATTTCTCGGGACAGGGGAGCTATGGCTACACCTTC. Amino acid sequence: CATSDFSGQGSYGYTF.

This clone was observed a few times. The chain recombines TRBV19 with TRBJ2-4, with TRBD1 matching 8 bases. CDR3 size: 14 residues. CDR1 and CDR2 (germline): LNHDA, SQIVND (reference sequence). Trimming removed 6 bases from V and 9 bases from J; junction bases left unmatched: 10. CDR3 in DNA: TGTGCCAGTAGCGACCTCGACAGGGGCGTCATTCAGTACTTC. Translating it yields CASSDLDRGVIQYF.

This sequence joins TRBV19 and TRBJ1-1, with 8 nucleotides matching TRBD1. The length of the CDR3 is 14 residues. CDR1 is LNHDA, CDR2 SQIVND, per germline (reference sequence). The V gene end was trimmed by 5 bases and the J gene end by 7 bases; junction bases not matched to a gene: 9. In DNA form, the CDR3 reads TGTGCCAGTAGTCAGACAGGGGCGGTAGGTGAAGCTTTCTTT. Amino acids: CASSQTGAVGEAFF.

V and J are TRBV3-1 (or the pseudogene TRBV3-2) and TRBJ2-7; TRBD2 aligns across 10 bases. This CDR3 is built from 16 residues. The V gene end was trimmed by 1 base and the J gene end by 5 bases; junction bases not matched to a gene: 8. Germline V gives CDR1 LGHDT, CDR2 YNNKEL (reference sequence). The CDR3 sequence: CASSQVSPGLANEQYF. The CDR3 DNA reads as TGTGCCAGCAGCCAAGTCAGTCCGGGACTAGCGAACGAGCAGTACTTC.

The CDR3 sequence: CASSSTGDFNQPQHF. The CDR3 nucleotides read TGCGCCAGCAGCAGTACAGGGGACTTCAATCAGCCCCAGCATTTT. The rearrangement uses TRBV5-1 and TRBJ1-5, with 7 nucleotides matching TRBD1. V was clipped by 4 bases and J by 3 bases; unmatched bases: 7. CDR1 SGHRS and CDR2 YFSETQ come from the germline V gene. The CDR3 runs 15 residues.

This sequence joins TRBV18 and TRBJ2-7; 8 bases fit TRBD1. The CDR3 has 14 residues. Germline CDR1 is KGHSH and CDR2 is LQKENI. Trimming removed 5 bases from V and 2 bases from J; junction bases left unmatched: 5. CDR3 DNA: TGTGCCAGCTCATCCTGGGACAGGACCTACGAGCAGTACTTC. Its protein is CASSSWDRTYEQYF.